These 32 T cell receptor beta chains originate from one sample sequenced in a study of radiation and T cells in renal cell carcinoma. Clones were read by immunoSEQ multiplex PCR, and TCRdb kept only the in-frame ones, dropping some. The table includes approximately 75,000 clones, roughly 82% detected once. This sample's time point: blood 2 weeks post-SBRT. Sample treatment: 15 Gy SBRT to primary tumor, nephrectomy 4 weeks later. Sequencing was performed on blood, taken from a patient whose treatment included radiotherapy and nephrectomy. These receptors originate from a man between 60 and 70 years old with renal cell carcinoma.

The gene calls are TRBV7-6 and TRBJ2-7, with a weak D call TRBD2 (6 bases). Trimming cost V 5 bases and J 0 bases, with 14 bases left between them. The CDR3 spans 15 residues. The germline V gene has CDR1 SGHVS and CDR2 FNYEAQ. CDR3 amino acids: CASSRSLGGSYEQYF. In DNA form, the CDR3 reads TGTGCCAGCAGCCGCTCGTTGGGGGGCTCCTACGAGCAGTACTTC. Together with reference TRBV7-6 and TRBJ2-7, the CDR3 gives the full variable domain: GAGVSQSPRYKVTKRGQDVALRCDPISGHVSLYWYRQALGQGPEFLTYFNYEAQQDKSGLPNDRFSAERPEGSISTLTIQRTEQRDSAMYRCASSRSLGGSYEQYFGPGTRLTVT.

The chain is built from TRBV10-1 and TRBJ2-7; possibly TRBD1 for D (5 bases). CDR3 length equals 16 residues. V was cut by 5 bases and J by 3 bases, with 20 bases left in between. The germline CDR1 and CDR2 sequences are WNHNN and SYGVQD (reference sequence). The CDR3 sequence is CASSTPRQTTGYEQYF. CDR3 in DNA: TGCGCCAGCAGTACCCCAAGACAGACAACGGGCTACGAGCAGTACTTC.

The chain uses TRBV5-1 and TRBJ1-2, with D perhaps matching TRBD1 (6 bases). The CDR3 is 13 residues long. Germline values: CDR1 SGHRS, CDR2 YFSETQ. The germline V and J ends were trimmed by 2 bases and 8 bases, with 13 bases remaining between them. The CDR3 DNA sequence: TGCGCCAGCAGCTTACAGGGTTTGGAGGGCTACACCTTC. Protein product: CASSLQGLEGYTF.

This clone appeared a single time. This chain joins TRBV7-8 and TRBJ1-5; D unresolved. The CDR3 is made up of 19 amino acids. CDR1 SGHVS and CDR2 FQNEAQ come from the germline V gene. Deletions cut 1 base from V and 0 bases from J, with 19 bases between. The CDR3 loop is CASSLGPEGSDYSNQPQHF. The CDR3 DNA follows: TGTGCCAGCAGCTTAGGTCCGGAGGGAAGCGACTATAGCAATCAGCCCCAGCATTTT.

Note on this clone: This sample includes further DNA sequences coding for the same CDR3. CDR3 sequence reads: CASSLDRNYEQYF. In nucleotides, the CDR3 is TGTGCCAGCAGCTTAGACCGGAACTACGAGCAGTACTTC. The chain employs TRBV7-2 and TRBJ2-7; D unclear. Trimming pared 1 base from V and 3 bases from J, leaving 7 bases between. Germline loops: CDR1 SGHTA, CDR2 FQGNSA. The CDR3 is made up of 13 amino acids.

This chain joins TRBV10-1 and TRBJ2-7, with 8 positions matching TRBD1. Trimming cost V 3 bases and J 3 bases; bases outside gene matches: 4. This CDR3 contains 14 residues. The germline V gene has CDR1 WNHNN and CDR2 SYGVQD (reference sequence). The DNA of the CDR3 is TGCGCCAGCAGTGATAACAGGGGGGACTACGAGCAGTACTTC. Protein: CASSDNRGDYEQYF.

This rearrangement joins TRBV6-6 to TRBJ2-7; D not certain. V was shortened by 0 bases and J by 3 bases, with 15 bases between the two germline ends. The CDR3 contains 16 residues. Germline V gene data show CDR1 as MNHNY and CDR2 as SVGAGI (reference sequence). CDR3 DNA: TGTGCCAGCAGTTACTCCTCGGGTACGGACGGCTACGAGCAGTACTTC. Translating gives CASSYSSGTDGYEQYF.

The chain carries TRBV5-1 and TRBJ2-3; 8 nucleotides match TRBD1. CDR3 size: 16 residues. Germline trimming cut 0 bases from V and 7 bases from J; bases unmatched to any gene: 10. Per germline, CDR1 SGHRS and CDR2 YFSETQ. In nucleotides, the CDR3 is TGCGCCAGCAGCTTGGCCGTTCCAGGGGGCGTGAATACGCAGTATTTT. This codes for CASSLAVPGGVNTQYF.

About this clone itself: At one of its ends the junction is not consistent with the germline gene, which may arise from a read error. The rearrangement joins TRBV5-1 to TRBJ1-2; D not certain. The CDR3 is 14 amino acids. Germline V gene lookup returns CDR1 SGHRS and CDR2 YFSETQ. CDR3 in amino acids: CASGTSDLNHGYTF. CDR3 sequence (DNA): TGCGCCAGCGGAACCTCGGACCTTAACCATGGCTACACCTTC.

V usage is TRBV28 and J usage is TRBJ1-5, with TRBD1 matching over 7 bases. CDR3 length: 15 amino acids. The V and J ends lost 2 bases and 6 bases, in that order; junction bases with no gene match: 7. Germline lookup yields CDR1 MDHEN and CDR2 SYDVKM. The DNA of the CDR3 is TGTGCCAGCAGTTTAATGAAGGGGGCGACTCAGCCCCAGCATTTT. Protein sequence: CASSLMKGATQPQHF.

The rearrangement joins TRBV28 to TRBJ2-1; 13 nucleotides match TRBD2. This CDR3 spans 19 amino acids. V trimming: 5 bases; J trimming: 1 base; junction bases outside the gene matches: 11. Germline assignment: CDR1 MDHEN and CDR2 SYDVKM. CDR3 in amino acids: CASSGIGTSGTRSYNEQFF. The DNA of the CDR3 is TGTGCCAGCAGTGGAATCGGGACTAGCGGGACCAGATCCTACAATGAGCAGTTCTTC.

This clone occurred once. The gene calls are TRBV5-4 and TRBJ2-1; D unclear. The CDR3 is made up of 12 amino acids. Germline-derived CDR1 and CDR2 are SGHNT and YYREEE (reference sequence). V lost 0 bases to trimming and J lost 3 bases, with 1 base between them. This chain's CDR3 is CASSLDYNEQFF. The DNA for the CDR3 is TGTGCCAGCAGCTTGGACTACAATGAGCAGTTCTTC.

This clone has only a few counts. This chain connects TRBV19 to TRBJ1-5; unclear D gene. V was clipped by 2 bases and J by 4 bases, with 18 bases between them. CDR1 and CDR2 from the germline V gene are LNHDA and SQIVND (reference sequence). The CDR3 length is 17 residues. The chain's CDR3 is CASSIKQASIVNQPQHF. CDR3 bases: TGTGCCAGTAGTATAAAGCAGGCCTCAATCGTTAATCAGCCCCAGCATTTT.

The rearrangement joins TRBV20-1 to TRBJ1-5; D is ambiguous. From germline, CDR1 is DFQATT and CDR2 SNEGSKA (reference sequence). The V end lost 4 bases, the J end lost 4 bases, and 5 bases lay between the germline ends. CDR3 length: 11 residues. The CDR3 protein is CSAKRNQPQHF. CDR3 DNA sequence: TGCAGTGCTAAACGGAATCAGCCCCAGCATTTT.

The chain joins TRBV6-5 to TRBJ2-7; D may be TRBD1 (6 bases). This CDR3 contains 14 residues. Germline V gives CDR1 MNHEY, CDR2 SVGAGI. Trimming took off 0 bases at V and 6 bases at J, with 12 bases between the two ends. CDR3 nucleotide sequence: TGTGCCAGCAGTTACTCTTGGGGGCAGACCGAGCAGTACTTC. It encodes CASSYSWGQTEQYF.

The chain is built from TRBV19 and TRBJ1-2; possibly TRBD1 for D (6 bases). V was clipped by 5 bases and J by 4 bases, with 14 bases between them. This CDR3 comprises 14 residues. The germline gives CDR1 LNHDA, CDR2 SQIVND (reference sequence). CDR3 nucleotide sequence: TGTGCCAGTAGTGAAACAGGGATTGGCTATGGCTACACCTTC. Amino acids: CASSETGIGYGYTF.

A remark on this clone: It is likely a read error, because the conserved phenylalanine at the end of the CDR3 is missing. It is unclear where the CDR3 begins or ends on the DNA, so no DNA is shown, and the CDR3 is as TCRdb lists it. The V gene is TRBV5-6, the J gene TRBJ2-3; the table's D gene call, TRBD2, was not cross checked with the DNA. The CDR3 spans 9 residues, counting both ends. CDR1 is SGHDT and CDR2 is YYEEEE in the germline V gene. CDR3 amino acids: CASSLTSAY.

The chain recombines TRBV9 with TRBJ1-4, with D perhaps TRBD1 (6 bases). Trimming cost V 3 bases and J 7 bases, with 10 bases left between them. CDR3 length: 13 amino acids. From germline, CDR1 is SGDLS and CDR2 YYNGEE. In DNA form, the CDR3 reads TGTGCCAGCAGCGGCGGGACATTTGAAAAACTGTTTTTT. Protein: CASSGGTFEKLFF.

The CDR3 reads CASSEGHSYEQYF. CDR3 nucleotides: TGTGCCAGCAGTGAAGGACACAGCTACGAGCAGTACTTC. The J gene is TRBJ2-7, the V gene TRBV6-1; D uncertain. The CDR3 contains 13 residues. Germline CDR1 MNHNS, CDR2 SASEGT. The ends were cut back, 1 base at V and 3 bases at J, with 7 bases in the middle.

V is TRBV7-9 and J is TRBJ2-4; the match to TRBD1 covers 7 bases. Trimming removed 5 bases from V and 0 bases from J; junction bases left unmatched: 4. The germline V gene has CDR1 SEHNR and CDR2 FQNEAQ (reference sequence). The CDR3 is made up of 15 amino acids. The CDR3 loop is CASSPRQGAKNIQYF. The CDR3 DNA reads TGTGCCAGCAGCCCCCGACAGGGAGCCAAAAACATTCAGTACTTC.

V and J are TRBV28 and TRBJ1-1, with TRBD1 as a possible D gene (5 bases). Germline CDR1 MDHEN, CDR2 SYDVKM. V gave up 5 bases and J gave up 2 bases, with 15 bases separating them. The CDR3 is 15 amino acids. The chain's CDR3 is CASSPREGPNTEAFF. In DNA, the CDR3 is TGTGCCAGCAGTCCGAGGGAGGGGCCTAACACTGAAGCTTTCTTT.

The rearrangement uses TRBV10-3 and TRBJ2-7, with no clear D. The V end was cut by 3 bases, the J end by 7 bases, with 16 bases between. The CDR3 is made up of 14 amino acids. Germline CDR1 ENHRY, CDR2 SYGVKD. CDR3 bases: TGTGCCATCAGTGAAGAGACGGAACCGAGGGAGCAGTACTTC. Translated, it gives CAISEETEPREQYF.

This clone was seen a handful of times. The CDR3 loop is CASSFVAGGIYEQFF. CDR3 DNA: TGTGCCAGCAGCTTCGTCGCGGGAGGGATCTATGAGCAGTTCTTC. The chain carries TRBV5-4 and TRBJ2-1; 9 nucleotides match TRBD2. CDR1 is SGHNT, CDR2 YYREEE, per germline (reference sequence). The CDR3 runs to 15 residues. J gave up 8 bases and V 2 bases, and 8 bases lay outside the gene matches.

The chain combines TRBV10-3 with TRBJ1-6; D uncertain. V lost 2 bases to trimming and J lost 8 bases, with 16 bases between them. Germline V lookup: CDR1 ENHRY, CDR2 SYGVKD. The CDR3 totals 16 residues. The CDR3 region is CAISEGQDPFYSPLHF. CDR3 DNA: TGTGCCATCAGTGAGGGGCAGGATCCTTTTTATTCACCCCTCCACTTT.

This chain links TRBV5-1 with TRBJ1-1; 7 bases map to TRBD1. V trimming: 3 bases; J trimming: 11 bases; junction bases outside the gene matches: 13. The CDR3 has 14 amino acids. Germline assignment: CDR1 SGHRS and CDR2 YFSETQ. The chain's CDR3 is CASSSGPDRVGAFF. DNA for the CDR3: TGCGCCAGCAGCTCCGGGCCTGACAGGGTGGGCGCTTTCTTT. Full variable domain (remainder filled in from reference TRBV5-1 and TRBJ1-1): KAGVTQTPRYLIKTRGQQVTLSCSPISGHRSVSWYQQTPGQGLQFLFEYFSETQRNKGNFPGRFSGRQFSNSRSEMNVSTLELGDSALYLCASSSGPDRVGAFFGQGTRLTVV.

The chain carries TRBV6-5 and TRBJ2-1, with 9 bases aligning to TRBD1. The CDR3 runs to 14 residues. Germline V gene data show CDR1 as MNHEY and CDR2 as SVGAGI. V shed 7 bases, J shed 3 bases, and the junction held 4 bases outside the gene matches. The CDR3, as DNA: TGTGCCAGCACGAGGACAGGGGTCTACAATGAGCAGTTCTTC. It yields the protein CASTRTGVYNEQFF.

The V call is TRBV9, the J call TRBJ2-2; D is unclear. The length of the CDR3 is 14 residues. V was clipped by 0 bases and J by 1 base, with 4 bases between them. The germline gives CDR1 SGDLS, CDR2 YYNGEE. CDR3 nucleotide sequence: TGTGCCAGCAGCGTAGTGGAGAACACCGGGGAGCTGTTTTTT. Translated, it gives CASSVVENTGELFF.

This clone was counted a few times. V and J are TRBV29-1 and TRBJ2-7; a possible D gene is TRBD1 (5 bases). The CDR3 spans 12 residues. The V end was cut by 7 bases, the J end by 2 bases, with 12 bases between. The germline V gene has CDR1 SQVTM and CDR2 ANQGSEA. CDR3 sequence (DNA): TGCAGCGCCGACGACAGTCCCTACGAGCAGTACTTC. The encoded protein is CSADDSPYEQYF.

The CDR3 DNA sequence: TGCGCCAGCAGCCTCGATTCCGGGACAGGGGGTTTGGTGGTATCCTCTGGAAACACCATATATTTT. Residues: CASSLDSGTGGLVVSSGNTIYF. The chain carries TRBV5-1 and TRBJ1-3; 11 bases line up with TRBD1. V lost 4 bases and J lost 0; bases outside the gene matches: 21. Germline values: CDR1 SGHRS, CDR2 YFSETQ. The CDR3 covers 22 residues. The full variable domain, its missing parts supplied by reference TRBV5-1 and TRBJ1-3, is KAGVTQTPRYLIKTRGQQVTLSCSPISGHRSVSWYQQTPGQGLQFLFEYFSETQRNKGNFPGRFSGRQFSNSRSEMNVSTLELGDSALYLCASSLDSGTGGLVVSSGNTIYFGEGSWLTVV.

This chain joins TRBV15 and TRBJ1-1; D call uncertain. The ends were cut back, 5 bases at V and 4 bases at J, with 14 bases in the middle. The CDR3 is 14 amino acids. Per the germline V gene, CDR1 is LNHNV and CDR2 is YYDKDF (reference sequence). CDR3 sequence (DNA): TGTGCCACCAGCCAAGGGAGGAGGTCCACTGAAGCTTTCTTT. Translation: CATSQGRRSTEAFF.

This chain connects TRBV15 to TRBJ2-2; 12 bases fit TRBD1. The CDR3 sequence is 16 residues long. V was clipped by 1 base and J by 7 bases; unmatched bases: 4. Germline V lookup: CDR1 LNHNV, CDR2 YYDKDF (reference sequence). Here the CDR3 DNA reads TGTGCCACCAGCAGAGGGGACAGGGGGCAAGGCGGGGAGCTGTTTTTT. It encodes CATSRGDRGQGGELFF.

V usage is TRBV29-1 and J usage is TRBJ1-4; 7 bases align to TRBD1. With V trimmed by 0 bases and J by 3 bases, 10 bases remained unmatched. The CDR3 contains 17 residues. The germline V gene has CDR1 SQVTM and CDR2 ANQGSEA. The CDR3 loop is CSVEEGIGGTANEKLFF. In nucleotides, the CDR3 is TGCAGCGTTGAAGAAGGCATAGGGGGCACAGCTAATGAAAAACTGTTTTTT. Full variable domain (rest looked up from reference TRBV29-1 and TRBJ1-4): SAVISQKPSRDICQRGTSLTIQCQVDSQVTMMFWYRQQPGQSLTLIATANQGSEATYESGFVIDKFPISRPNLTFSTLTVSNMSPEDSSIYLCSVEEGIGGTANEKLFFGSGTQLSVL.